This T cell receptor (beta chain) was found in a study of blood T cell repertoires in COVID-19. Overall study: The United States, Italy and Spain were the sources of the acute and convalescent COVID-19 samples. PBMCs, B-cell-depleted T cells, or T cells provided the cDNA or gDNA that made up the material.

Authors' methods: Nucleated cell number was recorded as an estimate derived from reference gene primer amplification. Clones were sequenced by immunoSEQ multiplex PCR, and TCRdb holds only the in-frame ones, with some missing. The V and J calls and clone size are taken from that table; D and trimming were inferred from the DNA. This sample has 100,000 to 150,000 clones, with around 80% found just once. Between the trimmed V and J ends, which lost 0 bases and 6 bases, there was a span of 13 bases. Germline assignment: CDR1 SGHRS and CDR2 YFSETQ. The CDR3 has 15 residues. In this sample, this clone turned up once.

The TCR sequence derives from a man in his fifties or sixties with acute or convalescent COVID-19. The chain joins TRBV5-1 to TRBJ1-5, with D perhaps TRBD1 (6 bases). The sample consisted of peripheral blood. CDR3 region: CASSLEGEGPQPQHF. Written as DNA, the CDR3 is TGCGCCAGCAGCTTGGAGGGGGAGGGCCCTCAGCCCCAGCATTTT.